Each of the 24 T cell receptor beta chains below was sequenced from the same sample in a study of T cells in Graves' hyperthyroidism and ophthalmopathy. Researchers took RNA transcripts and amplified the TCR beta CDR3 regions from them. A set of HTBI primers served as the primers for a first-round RT-PCR of the TCR CDR3. MiXCR, run by TCRdb on the multiplex PCR reads, gives a single entry per CDR3 protein. The profile shows approximately 330,000 distinct CDR3 sequences, over 15% of them singletons. Sequencing was done on a sample of blood. All receptors derive from a woman in her forties or fifties with Graves' hyperthyroidism.

This clonotype has at least ten counts. CDR3 nucleotide sequence: TGCGCCAGCAGCCCAGGGGTCCTCTATGGCTACACCTTC. It translates to CASSPGVLYGYTF. This rearrangement joins TRBV5-1 to TRBJ1-2; a possible D gene is TRBD1 (6 bases). Germline-derived CDR1 and CDR2 are SGHRS and YFSETQ. This CDR3 contains 13 residues. V was clipped by 4 bases and J by 4 bases, with 11 bases between them. Drawing the rest from reference TRBV5-1 and TRBJ1-2, the complete variable domain is KAGVTQTPRYLIKTRGQQVTLSCSPISGHRSVSWYQQTPGQGLQFLFEYFSETQRNKGNFPGRFSGRQFSNSRSEMNVSTLELGDSALYLCASSPGVLYGYTFGSGTRLTVV.

This clonotype was recorded a few times. This chain links TRBV6-1 with TRBJ1-3; D may be TRBD1 (5 bases). CDR3 length: 16 residues. CDR1 MNHNS and CDR2 SASEGT come from the germline V gene. The V gene lost 3 bases and the J gene lost 0 bases, with 12 bases spanning the gap. The CDR3 region has the DNA TGTGCCAGCAGTGATTGGGGGGTTTCCTCTGGAAACACCATATATTTT. The encoded protein is CASSDWGVSSGNTIYF.

There are a few counts of this clonotype. V is TRBV4-1 and J is TRBJ2-5, with TRBD1 matching over 9 bases. CDR1 is MGHRA, CDR2 YSYEKL, per germline. The CDR3 extends over 15 amino acids. The V segment lost 7 bases and the J segment 7 bases; nucleotides outside the gene matches: 13. CDR3 nucleotide sequence: TGCGCCAGCACCCCCGACGGGACAGGGAGGGGGACCCAGTACTTC. It translates to CASTPDGTGRGTQYF.

This clonotype was observed a few times. This chain uses TRBV6-1 with TRBJ1-3; D is undetermined. V shed 2 bases and J shed 0 bases, with 8 bases lying between them. The CDR3 is 15 amino acids. Germline assignment: CDR1 MNHNS and CDR2 SASEGT. In DNA, the CDR3 is TGTGCCAGCAGTGAATTACAGAGCTCTGGAAACACCATATATTTT. Encoded protein: CASSELQSSGNTIYF.

Many counts were recorded for this clonotype. The chain carries TRBV27 and TRBJ1-1; unclear D gene. Germline V gene lookup returns CDR1 MNHEY and CDR2 SMNVEV (reference sequence). Trimming cost V 3 bases and J 3 bases, with 11 bases left between them. The CDR3 contains 14 residues. The CDR3 loop reads CASSFRGFYTEAFF. Here the CDR3 DNA reads TGTGCCAGCAGTTTTCGGGGTTTCTACACTGAAGCTTTCTTT.

This clonotype was found a few times. V is TRBV3-1 and J is TRBJ1-3; TRBD1 matches 7 bases. CDR1 LGHDT and CDR2 YNNKEL come from the germline V gene (reference sequence). V was clipped by 8 bases and J by 4 bases; unmatched bases: 11. The CDR3 consists of 15 residues. CDR3 protein: CASADRAVEGNTIYF. The CDR3 bases are TGTGCCAGCGCAGACAGGGCGGTAGAAGGAAACACCATATATTTT.

This clonotype was seen at least ten times. J is TRBJ1-5 and V is TRBV28; 8 bases are shared with TRBD1. In germline, CDR1 is MDHEN, CDR2 SYDVKM. J lost 5 bases, V lost 6 bases, and 12 bases had no gene match. This CDR3 region has 16 residues. The CDR3 is CASSPLAGGVDQPQHF. DNA of the CDR3: TGTGCCAGCAGCCCGCTGGCAGGGGGCGTGGATCAGCCCCAGCATTTT. The full variable domain, with the rest looked up from reference TRBV28 and TRBJ1-5, is DVKVTQSSRYLVKRTGEKVFLECVQDMDHENMFWYRQDPGLGLRLIYFSYDVKMKEKGDIPEGYSVSREKKERFSLILESASTNQTSMYLCASSPLAGGVDQPQHFGDGTRLSIL.

In this sample, this clonotype turned up many times. The chain couples TRBV20-1 to TRBJ1-1; TRBD1 matches at 7 bases. V was clipped by 3 bases and J by 2 bases; unmatched bases: 3. Germline lookup yields CDR1 DFQATT and CDR2 SNEGSKA (reference sequence). The length of the CDR3 is 13 residues. The CDR3 reads CSASGTDNTEAFF. CDR3 nucleotides: TGCAGTGCTAGTGGGACAGATAACACTGAAGCTTTCTTT.

The chain couples TRBV7-9 to TRBJ1-3, with D hard to call. Per the germline V gene, CDR1 is SEHNR and CDR2 is FQNEAQ (reference sequence). The CDR3 loop spans 12 amino acids. V was pared by 5 bases and J by 4 bases, with 6 bases between. The CDR3 region is CASSPFGNTIYF. The CDR3 coding sequence is TGTGCCAGCAGCCCGTTCGGAAACACCATATATTTT.

This clonotype was seen a few times. The rearrangement joins TRBV11-2 to TRBJ1-3; no clear D. The V end lost 1 base, the J end lost 0 bases, and 4 bases lay between the germline ends. The CDR3 extends over 14 amino acids. Germline V gene sequence: CDR1 SGHAT, CDR2 FQNNGV. The CDR3 region is CASSLAASGNTIYF. The DNA for the CDR3 is TGTGCCAGCAGCTTAGCAGCCTCTGGAAACACCATATATTTT.

At least ten counts were recorded for this clonotype. J is TRBJ1-5 and V is TRBV3-1; D is ambiguous. Germline lookup yields CDR1 LGHDT and CDR2 YNNKEL (reference sequence). CDR3 length: 15 amino acids. The germline V and J ends were trimmed by 0 bases and 5 bases, with 11 bases remaining between them. Here the CDR3 DNA reads TGTGCCAGCAGCCAAGATCCGGGCAACGATCAGCCCCAGCATTTT. As protein: CASSQDPGNDQPQHF. The full variable domain, rest sourced from reference TRBV3-1 and TRBJ1-5, is DTAVSQTPKYLVTQMGNDKSIKCEQNLGHDTMYWYKQDSKKFLKIMFSYNNKELIINETVPNRFSPKSPDKAHLNLHINSLELGDSAVYFCASSQDPGNDQPQHFGDGTRLSIL.

The chain couples TRBV12-3 or TRBV12-4 to TRBJ2-5; 9 bases are shared with TRBD2. The CDR3 length is 14 residues. Trimming removed 6 bases from V and 7 bases from J; junction bases left unmatched: 9. The CDR3 here is CASSKSGGSGTQYF. The CDR3 DNA is TGTGCCAGCAGCAAGAGCGGGGGGTCAGGGACCCAGTACTTC.

This chain connects TRBV20-1 to TRBJ1-3; D perhaps matches TRBD1 (6 bases). This CDR3 is 14 amino acids long. CDR1 and CDR2 (germline): DFQATT, SNEGSKA (reference sequence). V lost 6 bases and J lost 5, with 17 bases in between. Here the CDR3 reads CSATDRDGRNTIYF. The CDR3 DNA follows: TGCAGTGCAACGGACAGAGACGGAAGAAACACCATATATTTT.

There are a few counts of this clonotype. In DNA, the CDR3 is TGTGCCAGCAGTCGCCCGGGACAGATGAACACTGAAGCTTTCTTT. This sequence encodes CASSRPGQMNTEAFF. This chain links TRBV14 with TRBJ1-1; TRBD1 matches at 7 bases. CDR1 SGHDN and CDR2 FVKESK come from the germline V gene. With V trimmed by 6 bases and J by 0 bases, 7 bases remained unmatched. The CDR3 sequence is 15 residues long.

This clonotype was counted at least ten times. The chain is built from TRBV27 and TRBJ1-4; 9 nucleotides align to TRBD1. The germline gives CDR1 MNHEY, CDR2 SMNVEV (reference sequence). The CDR3 is made up of 14 amino acids. The trim removed 6 bases at V and 7 bases at J, leaving 6 bases unmatched. The CDR3 here is CASRPPGQGEKLFF. CDR3 bases: TGTGCCAGCAGACCTCCGGGACAGGGTGAAAAACTGTTTTTT.

The chain uses TRBV19 and TRBJ2-3, with 7 bases matching TRBD2. The germline gives CDR1 LNHDA, CDR2 SQIVND (reference sequence). This CDR3 has 16 amino acids. With V trimmed by 3 bases and J by 2 bases, 8 bases remained unmatched. The CDR3, as DNA: TGTGCCAGTAGTATCTGGGCGGGAGCCCCCACAGATACGCAGTATTTT. Encoded protein: CASSIWAGAPTDTQYF. Full variable domain (rest looked up from reference TRBV19 and TRBJ2-3): DGGITQSPKYLFRKEGQNVTLSCEQNLNHDAMYWYRQDPGQGLRLIYYSQIVNDFQKGDIAEGYSVSREKKESFPLTVTSAQKNPTAFYLCASSIWAGAPTDTQYFGPGTRLTVL.

The gene calls are TRBV20-1 and TRBJ1-3, with D possibly being TRBD1 (6 bases). CDR1 is DFQATT, CDR2 SNEGSKA, per germline (reference sequence). This CDR3 is 14 amino acids long. Trimming removed 3 bases from V and 0 bases from J, with 9 bases in between. In nucleotides, the CDR3 is TGCAGTGCTAGCCGACAGGTCTCTGGAAACACCATATATTTT. Encoded protein: CSASRQVSGNTIYF.

In this sample, this clonotype turned up many times. The chain employs TRBV2 and TRBJ2-2; a weak D match, TRBD1 (6 bases). Trimming shortened V by 3 bases and J by 2 bases, and 13 bases separated the two germline ends. Germline assignment: CDR1 SNHLY and CDR2 FYNNEI. The CDR3 sequence is 16 residues long. CDR3: CASSDWGQGNTGELFF. The CDR3 coding sequence is TGTGCCAGCAGTGATTGGGGGCAGGGAAACACCGGGGAGCTGTTTTTT.

This chain uses TRBV28 with TRBJ2-1; D might be TRBD2 (6 bases). Germline CDR1 and CDR2: MDHEN and SYDVKM. V was trimmed by 9 bases and J by 5 bases, leaving 23 bases between them. The CDR3 has 16 amino acids. The CDR3 sequence is CASQSTGGNLNNEQFF. CDR3 coding DNA: TGTGCCAGTCAATCAACCGGGGGTAATCTCAACAATGAGCAGTTCTTC.

This clonotype appeared many times. The V call is TRBV30, the J call TRBJ2-5; the D gene is possibly TRBD2 (5 bases). V was trimmed by 1 base and J by 10 bases, leaving 7 bases between them. Germline V CDR1 and CDR2: GTSNPN, SVGIG (reference sequence). This CDR3 region has 10 residues. The CDR3 region is CAWSGRDQYF. In nucleotides, the CDR3 is TGTGCCTGGAGTGGACGGGACCAGTACTTC.

The chain recombines TRBV6-1 with TRBJ1-2; unclear D gene. This CDR3 is built from 14 residues. Germline V lookup: CDR1 MNHNS, CDR2 SASEGT. The ends were cut back, 4 bases at V and 3 bases at J, with 12 bases in the middle. This CDR3 is CASSVATGDYGYTF. The CDR3 nucleotides are TGTGCCAGCAGTGTGGCGACCGGGGACTATGGCTACACCTTC.

The chain recombines TRBV12-3 or TRBV12-4 with TRBJ2-2, with unresolved D. The germline V and J ends were trimmed by 7 bases and 6 bases, with 15 bases remaining between them. This CDR3 is 14 amino acids long. CDR3 nucleotides: TGTGCCAGCACCTGGGGTGCGCCGGCCGGGGAGCTGTTTTTT. Its protein is CASTWGAPAGELFF.

The sample holds a few counts of this clonotype. V is TRBV12-3 or TRBV12-4 and J is TRBJ2-5; 7 bases map to TRBD2. With V trimmed by 6 bases and J by 1 base, 14 bases remained unmatched. The CDR3 extends over 17 amino acids. CDR3 in amino acids: CASSPDMGGVLQETQYF. In nucleotides, the CDR3 is TGTGCCAGCAGCCCAGACATGGGGGGGGTCCTCCAAGAGACCCAGTACTTC.

This clonotype was counted many times. The chain combines TRBV3-1 with TRBJ2-5, with D uncertain. Per germline, CDR1 LGHDT and CDR2 YNNKEL (reference sequence). The CDR3 extends over 13 amino acids. V dropped 1 base and J dropped 2 bases, with 5 bases sitting between them. CDR3: CASSQGIQETQYF. CDR3 bases: TGTGCCAGCAGCCAAGGAATACAAGAGACCCAGTACTTC.